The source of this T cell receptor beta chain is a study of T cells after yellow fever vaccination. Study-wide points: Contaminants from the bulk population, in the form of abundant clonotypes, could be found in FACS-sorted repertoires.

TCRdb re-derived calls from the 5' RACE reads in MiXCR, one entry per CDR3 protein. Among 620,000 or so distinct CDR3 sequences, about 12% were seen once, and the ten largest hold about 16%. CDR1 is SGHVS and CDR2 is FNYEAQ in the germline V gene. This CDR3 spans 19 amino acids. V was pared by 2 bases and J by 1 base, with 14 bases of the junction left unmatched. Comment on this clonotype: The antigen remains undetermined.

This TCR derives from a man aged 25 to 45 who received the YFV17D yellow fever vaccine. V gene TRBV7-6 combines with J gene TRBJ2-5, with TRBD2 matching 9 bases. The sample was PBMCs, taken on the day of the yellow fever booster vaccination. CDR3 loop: CASSLWLAGRELIQETQYF. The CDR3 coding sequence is TGTGCCAGCAGCTTATGGCTAGCGGGGCGAGAATTGATCCAAGAGACCCAGTACTTC.